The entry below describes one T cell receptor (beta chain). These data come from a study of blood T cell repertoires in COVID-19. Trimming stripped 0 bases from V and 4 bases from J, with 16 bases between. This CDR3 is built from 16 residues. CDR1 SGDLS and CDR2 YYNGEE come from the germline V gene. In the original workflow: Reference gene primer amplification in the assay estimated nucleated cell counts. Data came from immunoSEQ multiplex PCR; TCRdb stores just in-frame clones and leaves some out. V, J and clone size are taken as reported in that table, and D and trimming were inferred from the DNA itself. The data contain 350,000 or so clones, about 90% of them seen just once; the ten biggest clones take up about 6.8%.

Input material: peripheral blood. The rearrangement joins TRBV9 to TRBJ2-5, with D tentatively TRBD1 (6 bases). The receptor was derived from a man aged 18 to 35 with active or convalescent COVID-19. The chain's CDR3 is CASSVVPEGRGETQYF. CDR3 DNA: TGTGCCAGCAGCGTAGTTCCCGAAGGCAGGGGAGAGACCCAGTACTTC.